This T cell receptor beta chain stems from a study of T cell responses to AZD1222 COVID-19 vaccine. General study results and limits: Only six people who got AZD1222 tested seropositive at baseline.

Germline values: CDR1 MNHNS, CDR2 SASEGT. The CDR3 is 16 residues long. The J segment lost 7 bases and the V segment lost 2 bases, leaving 6 bases of the junction unmatched. Sequencing used immunoSEQ multiplex PCR; TCRdb keeps in-frame clones, though not all of them. The sample holds about 150,000 clones, around 87% seen once. A word on this clone: Its specificity is not known.

Second-dose intervals near 4 or 12 weeks were combined. This rearrangement joins TRBV6-1 to TRBJ2-3; 13 nucleotides match TRBD2. The receptor was isolated from an adult who received the AZD1222 COVID-19 vaccine. Sequencing used peripheral blood, obtained 28 days after the second AZD1222 dose. The CDR3 DNA sequence: TGTGCCAGCAGTGAAATCAGGACTAGCGGGAGAAATACGCAGTATTTT. Translation gives CASSEIRTSGRNTQYF.